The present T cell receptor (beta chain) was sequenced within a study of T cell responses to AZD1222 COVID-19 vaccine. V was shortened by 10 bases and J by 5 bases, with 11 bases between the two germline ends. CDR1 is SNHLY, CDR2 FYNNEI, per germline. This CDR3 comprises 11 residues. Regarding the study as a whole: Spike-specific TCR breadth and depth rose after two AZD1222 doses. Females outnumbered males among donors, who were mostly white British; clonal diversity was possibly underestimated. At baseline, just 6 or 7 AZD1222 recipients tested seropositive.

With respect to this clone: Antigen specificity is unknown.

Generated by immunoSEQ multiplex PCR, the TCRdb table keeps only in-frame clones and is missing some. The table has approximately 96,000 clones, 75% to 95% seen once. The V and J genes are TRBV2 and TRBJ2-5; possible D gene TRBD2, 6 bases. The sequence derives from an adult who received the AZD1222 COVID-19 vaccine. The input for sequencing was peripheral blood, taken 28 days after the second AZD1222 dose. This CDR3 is CATEGRETQYF. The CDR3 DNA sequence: TGTGCCACCGAGGGGAGGGAGACCCAGTACTTC.